This T cell receptor beta chain was found in a study of T cell responses to AZD1222 COVID-19 vaccine (dated by TCRdb to 2020 to 2023). Notes on the research overall: A total of just over 230 trial participants underwent TCR sequencing, of whom 200 to 220 received two doses of AZD1222 and some 26 received two doses of the MenACWY control vaccine. Trial participants were enrolled by age into 18-55, 56-69 and 70-plus year subgroups, with 148, 28 and 57 TCR-sequenced participants respectively.

Summary of the overall study and its limitations: Participants were mostly white British and included more females than males, and it was suggested by the authors that clonal diversity may have been underestimated. Epitopes outside the regions mutated in the B.1.351 and B.1.1.7 variants were reportedly recognized by nearly half of the unique spike-specific TCRs. In the small 56-69-year group, the increase in depth fell short of significance, most likely because of low power. The vaccine-associated CD4 TCRs covered the entire spike protein, and the dominant responses fell in regions 160-218 and 743-854. Conclusions about previously exposed vaccinees were limited because only a handful of AZD1222 recipients were SARS-CoV-2 seropositive at baseline. Because no day 14 peak-response samples were available, the repertoires could be characterized only after the peak T cell response. After two AZD1222 doses, spike-specific TCR breadth and depth were significantly higher than at day 0 and than in MenACWY recipients.

The label giving this sample's time point can be read as: about 28 days (+/-7) after the second vaccine dose. The treatment or condition tag for this specimen amounts to: meningococcal conjugate vaccine given as trial control. Samples from vaccinated people were obtained from the UK trials COV001 and COV002, which included a single-blind randomized controlled phase 2/3 trial of AZD1222 (ChAdOx1 nCoV-19) in healthy adults. Trial participant PBMC samples were collected at day 0 and day 28 after the second dose for TCRbeta chain sequencing. As concerns this clone: Its specific antigen is unknown. Per-base quality was not reported, and no clone a single base away is much larger than it.

The germline V gene specifies SGHRS as CDR1 and YFSETQ as CDR2. V and J are truncated by 1 base and 2 bases respectively, leaving an intervening sequence of 11 bases. The CDR3 numbers 15 residues from cysteine through phenylalanine. The entry retains the CDR3 DNA only, 45 bases that are in frame from base 1. The CDR3 regions of human TCRbeta chains were subjected to immunosequencing. As for the original processing: TCRs in the repertoires were compared against a reference library of SARS-CoV-2-specific TCRs that had been generated with the MIRA antigen-specificity platform. Breadth meant the fraction of unique TCRs that were SARS-CoV-2-associated, whereas depth meant the fraction of total T cells that were SARS-CoV-2-associated. Using the MIRA data, every spike-specific TCR was mapped to the spike region that the TCR reacted to and assigned to either a CD4 or a CD8 class. Log10-transformed breadth and depth values were compared by one-way ANOVA with Sidak's multiple comparisons tests. This is the immuneACCESS table as TCRdb keeps it, with only in-frame sequences that have V and J called. A part of the clones is gone; compared with another copy, unresolved V genes explain less than half, and the rest is unexplained. The V and J calls and clone size are taken from that table; D and trimming were inferred from the DNA. This sample comprises some 170,000 clones, 80% to 90% of them detected only once. The ten largest clones capture 3.5% to 4.5% of the sample.

Source: peripheral blood, taken 28 days after the second dose of the MenACWY control vaccine. The TCR comes from an adult who received the MenACWY meningococcal vaccine as a control. The rearrangement joined TRBV5-1 to TRBJ2-3; possibly the D gene is TRBD2, per 6 matching bases. The sequenced DNA: TGCGCCAGCAGCTTGTGGGGGGTAGTCACAGATACGCAGTATTTT. It translates to CASSLWGVVTDTQYF.